One and the same sample provided the 11 T cell receptor beta chains below, sequenced in a study of blood T cell repertoires in COVID-19. This table comes from immunoSEQ multiplex PCR, and its TCRdb copy is limited to in-frame clones, with some not included. The top ten hold roughly a tenth of the sample, which has approximately 330,000 clones, 80% to 90% seen once. The source material was peripheral blood. These receptors were taken from a man aged 25 to 40 with COVID-19, enrolled during active disease.

The chain couples TRBV9 to TRBJ2-2; 7 bases are shared with TRBD2. Germline trimming cut 3 bases from V and 5 bases from J; bases unmatched to any gene: 4. The CDR3 is 14 amino acids. The germline gives CDR1 SGDLS, CDR2 YYNGEE. The CDR3 nucleotides are TGTGCCAGCAGCGGGAGAGCGGGGACCGGGGAGCTGTTTTTT. Residues: CASSGRAGTGELFF.

The chain joins TRBV10-3 to TRBJ1-1; 9 bases are a match to TRBD1. The germline V gene has CDR1 ENHRY and CDR2 SYGVKD. V gave up 0 bases and J gave up 4 bases; unmatched junction bases: 15. This CDR3 is built from 19 residues. CDR3 region: CAISESGLGTGSTSTEAFF. The CDR3 DNA follows: TGTGCCATCAGTGAGTCTGGTTTGGGGACAGGGTCTACCTCCACTGAAGCTTTCTTT.

The chain carries TRBV11-2 and TRBJ2-3, with a weak D call TRBD2 (6 bases). The CDR3 is 15 amino acids. Looked up from germline, CDR1 is SGHAT and CDR2 is FQNNGV. The V end lost 2 bases, the J end lost 0 bases, and 9 bases lay between the germline ends. The CDR3 sequence: CASSLIGRSTDTQYF. As DNA, the CDR3 is TGTGCCAGCAGCTTAATCGGGAGAAGCACAGATACGCAGTATTTT.

This clone was counted a few times. The gene calls are TRBV19 and TRBJ2-2; 8 bases line up with TRBD1. CDR3 length: 14 amino acids. V lost 8 bases, J lost 1 base, and 3 bases stayed unmatched. Germline V CDR1 and CDR2: LNHDA, SQIVND (reference sequence). CDR3 in amino acids: CASFDRGNTGELFF. The CDR3 region has the DNA TGTGCCAGTTTCGACAGGGGGAACACCGGGGAGCTGTTTTTT.

This chain uses TRBV5-1 with TRBJ1-3; D ambiguous. V was shortened by 4 bases and J by 0 bases, with 11 bases between the two germline ends. Germline values: CDR1 SGHRS, CDR2 YFSETQ. The CDR3 contains 15 residues. The chain's CDR3 is CASSHSMSSGNTIYF. In DNA, the CDR3 is TGCGCCAGCAGCCATTCTATGAGCTCTGGAAACACCATATATTTT.

The CDR3 spells CASSQGAPPDRVLSYEQYF. The CDR3 nucleotides are TGTGCCAGCAGCCAAGGCGCCCCCCCGGACAGGGTACTATCCTACGAGCAGTACTTC. The chain uses TRBV14 and TRBJ2-7; 8 bases line up with TRBD1. Germline V CDR1 and CDR2: SGHDN, FVKESK. The junction had 15 bases not matched to a gene; V was cut back by 1 base and J by 1 base. The CDR3 has 19 residues. The full variable domain, in which reference TRBV14 and TRBJ2-7 provide the parts outside the CDR3, is EAGVTQFPSHSVIEKGQTVTLRCDPISGHDNLYWYRRVMGKEIKFLLHFVKESKQDESGMPNNRFLAERTGGTYSTLKVQPAELEDSGVYFCASSQGAPPDRVLSYEQYFGPGTRLTVT.

This clone was detected only once. The V call is TRBV4-2, the J call TRBJ1-1; 7 bases line up with TRBD1. Trimming removed 3 bases from V and 4 bases from J; junction bases left unmatched: 5. CDR1 and CDR2 from the germline V gene are LGHNA and YNFKEQ. This CDR3 comprises 14 residues. CDR3 loop: CASSQADRVTEAFF. Here the CDR3 DNA reads TGTGCCAGCAGCCAGGCCGACAGGGTCACTGAAGCTTTCTTT.

This clone has just a few counts. The chain employs TRBV29-1 and TRBJ2-7, with 7 bases aligning to TRBD1. Trimming cost V 5 bases and J 2 bases; bases outside gene matches: 21. The V gene's germline CDR1 is SQVTM and CDR2 ANQGSEA. This CDR3 is 18 amino acids long. CDR3 sequence (DNA): TGCAGCGTTCTCGACCCGGGACAGCAACCTTTGGGGACCTACGAGCAGTACTTC. This sequence encodes CSVLDPGQQPLGTYEQYF.

This clone has ten or more counts. The chain couples TRBV30 to TRBJ1-6; D not resolved. V was clipped by 0 bases and J by 10 bases, with 16 bases between them. The CDR3 extends over 15 amino acids. Germline CDR1 is GTSNPN and CDR2 is SVGIG (reference sequence). The CDR3 region is CAWSVQVGRGSPLHF. The CDR3 nucleotides read TGTGCCTGGAGTGTACAAGTAGGCCGCGGGTCACCCCTCCACTTT.

The chain uses TRBV28 and TRBJ1-3; tentative D call: TRBD1 (5 bases). CDR1 is MDHEN and CDR2 is SYDVKM in the germline V gene. V was clipped by 1 base and J by 5 bases, with 21 bases between them. This CDR3 is built from 18 residues. Here the CDR3 DNA reads TGTGCCAGCAGTTTATTTAGAGGCGCAGGGCTAACCCGAAACACCATATATTTT. It specifies CASSLFRGAGLTRNTIYF. The full variable domain, rest sourced from reference TRBV28 and TRBJ1-3, is DVKVTQSSRYLVKRTGEKVFLECVQDMDHENMFWYRQDPGLGLRLIYFSYDVKMKEKGDIPEGYSVSREKKERFSLILESASTNQTSMYLCASSLFRGAGLTRNTIYFGEGSWLTVV.

Regarding this clone: Other DNA sequences in this sample translate to the same CDR3. The chain is built from TRBV4-2 and TRBJ2-1; perhaps TRBD2 as D (5 bases). CDR1 and CDR2 (germline): LGHNA, YNFKEQ. Trimming cost V 4 bases and J 1 base, with 11 bases left between them. The CDR3 is 15 residues long. The DNA of the CDR3 is TGTGCCAGCAGCCCCACTAGTGATTCCTACAATGAGCAGTTCTTC. Translated, it gives CASSPTSDSYNEQFF.